Listed below are T cell receptor beta chains from one sample, sequenced in a study of blood T cell repertoires in COVID-19. TCRdb's table, derived via immunoSEQ multiplex PCR, lists solely in-frame clones and lacks some. This sample yields about 53,000 clones, of which roughly 90% are seen a single time; about 3.1% belongs to the top ten. Material for sequencing was peripheral blood. Receptors were obtained from a human donor in a cohort sampled during active COVID-19. CDR3s leave out the opening cysteine and the closing phenylalanine or tryptophan.

v_gene | CDR3aa
TRBV3-1/TRBV3-2 | ASSQGTTGNTEAF
TRBV5-1 | ASSPTGDRGYT
TRBV2 | ASSEEGASNTQY
TRBV10-3 | ATVGQGTGYT
TRBV6-6 | ASGPIGGAADTQY
TRBV18 | ASSSRTGRNQPQH
TRBV3-1/TRBV3-2 | ASSRHNRVSTYEQY
TRBV7-2 | ASMGREGHADTQY
TRBV7-9 | ASSYSTGDGWETQY
TRBV6-2/TRBV6-3 | ASSYPGGYQETQY
TRBV19 | ASSLILFPNTGELF
TRBV7-2 | ASSFPRRGGGTTDTQY
TRBV10-3 | AISESGVSNQPQH
TRBV10-3 | ATQQRDTGGETQY
TRBV28 | ASSSLGNYEQY
TRBV11-2 | ASSRPLTRGGRGYT
TRBV6-4 | ASIPGTVNTEAF
TRBV5-6 | ASSLSRPVNTQY
TRBV2 | ASRDGGDTQY
TRBV30 | AWSRGVTTNEKLF
TRBV7-2 | ASSGTSEGGDTQY
TRBV11-2 | ASSSRTGAPF
TRBV4-1 | ASSQKGPGIGYNEQF
TRBV6-2/TRBV6-3 | ASSYQTTNTGELF
TRBV4-3 | ASSQDRKAGAYNEQF
TRBV12-3/TRBV12-4 | ASSFDSNTEAF
TRBV12-5 | ASGLHAPGDEQF
TRBV6-5 | ASRRGETQY
TRBV19 | ASRGTFGGPDQPQH
TRBV7-9 | ASSLQEDEGYT
TRBV5-1 | ASSLTGVPDTQY
TRBV6-5 | ASSQGKRNQPQH
TRBV5-6 | ASSPSPGQETQY
TRBV28 | ASSPASANYGYT
TRBV12-3/TRBV12-4 | ASSLGGSDTQY
TRBV23-1 | ASTQGIRRSGANVLT
TRBV30 | AWSVEPQTGAGNTIY
TRBV27 | ASSLNYINSGWTEAF
TRBV5-8 | ASSPEAGGYNEQF
TRBV3-1/TRBV3-2 | ASSQAPWDRGRAGANVLT
TRBV24-1 | ATSDRLQGAGELF
TRBV28 | ASSPFWGTEVAKNIQY